This TCR beta chain originates from a study of cytomegalovirus exposure and HLA in healthy donors. Study findings and constraints: A later analysis showed that HLA-associated TCR beta chains had undergone more clonal expansion than equally common others.

The J segment lost 1 base and the V segment lost 2 bases, leaving 8 bases of the junction unmatched. Germline CDR1 and CDR2: SGDLS and YYNGEE. The CDR3 contains 17 residues. As concerns this clone: No antigen is known for it.

Vbeta (60) and Jbeta (13) primers were used in the PCR. Profiling relied on immunoSEQ multiplex PCR, and the TCRdb table lists in-frame clones only, not all of them. The sample has roughly 60,000 clones; around 77% are singletons. This receptor was taken from a middle-aged woman in good health and CMV-seropositive. The chain is built from TRBV9 and TRBJ2-5; 10 bases fit TRBD2. What was sequenced was PBMCs. The CDR3 protein is CASSVNPSGGAQETQYF. The CDR3 coding sequence is TGTGCCAGCAGCGTCAACCCCAGCGGGGGGGCCCAAGAGACCCAGTACTTC.